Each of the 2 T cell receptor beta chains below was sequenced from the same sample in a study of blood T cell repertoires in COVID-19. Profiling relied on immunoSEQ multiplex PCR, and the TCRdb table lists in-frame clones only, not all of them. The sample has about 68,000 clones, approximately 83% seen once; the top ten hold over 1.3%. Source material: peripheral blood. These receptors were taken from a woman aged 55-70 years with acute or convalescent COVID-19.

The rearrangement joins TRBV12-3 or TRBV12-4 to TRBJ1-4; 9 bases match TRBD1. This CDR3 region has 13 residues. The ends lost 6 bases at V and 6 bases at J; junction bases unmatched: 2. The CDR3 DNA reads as TGTGCCAGCAGGGGACAGGGCCATGAAAAACTGTTTTTT. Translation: CASRGQGHEKLFF.

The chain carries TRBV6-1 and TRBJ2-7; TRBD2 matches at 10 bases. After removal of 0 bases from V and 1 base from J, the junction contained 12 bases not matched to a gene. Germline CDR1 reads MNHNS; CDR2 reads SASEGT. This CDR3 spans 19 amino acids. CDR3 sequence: CASSEALLASGSRSYEQYF. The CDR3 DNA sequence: TGTGCCAGCAGTGAAGCGCTTCTGGCTAGCGGGAGTAGGTCCTACGAGCAGTACTTC.